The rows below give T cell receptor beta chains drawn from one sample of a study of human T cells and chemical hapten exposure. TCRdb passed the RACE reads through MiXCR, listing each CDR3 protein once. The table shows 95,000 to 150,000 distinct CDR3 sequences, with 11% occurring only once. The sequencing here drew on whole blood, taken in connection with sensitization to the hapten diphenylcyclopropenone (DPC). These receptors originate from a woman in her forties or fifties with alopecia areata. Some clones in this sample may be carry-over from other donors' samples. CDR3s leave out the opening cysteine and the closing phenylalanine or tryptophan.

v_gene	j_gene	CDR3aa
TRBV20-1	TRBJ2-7	SATKTSSSEQY
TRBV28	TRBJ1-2	ASSFNPQTGHYGYT
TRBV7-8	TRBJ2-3	ASTRDSSTDTQY
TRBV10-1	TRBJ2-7	ASSQGLAGHAYEQY
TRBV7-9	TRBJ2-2	ASSPSGQGMF
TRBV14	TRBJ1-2	ASSQVGGRSYT
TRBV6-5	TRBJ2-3	ASSRFLGLPDTQY
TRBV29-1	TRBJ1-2	SGTGYGGYT
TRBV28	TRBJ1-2	ASSSGRSYGYT
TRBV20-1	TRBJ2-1	SARGGGPYNEQF
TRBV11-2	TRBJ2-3	ASSSGASSTDTQY
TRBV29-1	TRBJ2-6	SVDGKGGANVLT
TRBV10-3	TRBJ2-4	AISDPQGAVKNIQY
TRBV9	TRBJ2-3	ASSVEGDTDTQY
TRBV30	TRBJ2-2	AWSLSGTNKGELF